A selection of T cell receptor beta chains follows, all from one sample in a study of blood T cell repertoires in COVID-19. The protocol was immunoSEQ multiplex PCR, while the TCRdb copy is restricted to in-frame clones and leaves out a portion. The sample lists about 64,000 clones, 88% seen once, with approximately 3.9% in the top ten. The specimen sequenced was peripheral blood. The receptor source for this set is a man between 65 and 80 years old with acute or convalescent COVID-19. Each CDR3 is given with its conserved first and last residue. D genes are given only for firm matches. The size of a clone is reported for some rows only, either as once, few or many, or as a class for expanded clones.

CDR3 protein: CASSNSGGADTQYF
CDR3 DNA: TGTGCCAGTAGTAATAGCGGGGGGGCTGATACGCAGTATTTT
V gene: TRBV19
D gene: TRBD2
J gene: TRBJ2-3
clone size: few

CDR3 protein: CASSLGHRGSSPLHF
CDR3 DNA: TGTGCCAGCAGCTTAGGCCACAGGGGTTCCTCACCCCTCCACTTT
V gene: TRBV13
D gene: TRBD1
J gene: TRBJ1-6
clone size: few

CDR3 protein: CASSLSTAGTQYF
CDR3 DNA: TGTGCCAGCAGCTTAAGTACAGCCGGAACGCAGTATTTT
V gene: TRBV7-2
D gene: .
J gene: TRBJ2-3
clone size: .

CDR3 protein: CASSPRTGGTTEAFF
CDR3 DNA: TGTGCCAGCTCACCCCGGACAGGGGGCACTACTGAAGCTTTCTTT
V gene: TRBV18
D gene: TRBD1
J gene: TRBJ1-1
clone size: .

CDR3 protein: CASSQPGQVGTGELFF
CDR3 DNA: TGCGCCAGCAGCCAACCGGGACAGGTCGGCACCGGGGAGCTGTTTTTT
V gene: TRBV4-3
D gene: TRBD1
J gene: TRBJ2-2
clone size: .

CDR3 protein: CSVPLQYTDTQYF
CDR3 DNA: TGCAGCGTTCCCCTCCAGTACACAGATACGCAGTATTTT
V gene: TRBV29-1
D gene: .
J gene: TRBJ2-3
clone size: once

CDR3 protein: CASSRDRPNEQYF
CDR3 DNA: TGTGCCAGCAGCAGGGACAGGCCAAACGAGCAGTACTTC
V gene: TRBV7-9
D gene: TRBD1
J gene: TRBJ2-7
clone size: few

CDR3 protein: CASQDLAGAADTDTQYF
CDR3 DNA: TGTGCCTCACAGGACTTGGCGGGGGCGGCAGACACAGATACGCAGTATTTT
V gene: TRBV10-3
D gene: .
J gene: TRBJ2-3
clone size: .

CDR3 protein: CASSFSTGPIYGYTF
CDR3 DNA: TGTGCCAGCAGCTTTTCGACAGGTCCTATCTATGGCTACACCTTC
V gene: TRBV5-5
D gene: .
J gene: TRBJ1-2
clone size: .

CDR3 protein: CATSRETGSLRPLHF
CDR3 DNA: TGTGCCACCAGCAGAGAGACAGGATCCCTACGACCCCTCCACTTT
V gene: TRBV15
D gene: .
J gene: TRBJ1-6
clone size: .

CDR3 protein: CASSDLRERFSDTQYF
CDR3 DNA: TGTGCCAGCAGTGATCTGAGGGAAAGGTTTTCGGATACGCAGTATTTT
V gene: TRBV6-1
D gene: .
J gene: TRBJ2-3
clone size: .

CDR3 protein: CASSRDRAYEQYF
CDR3 DNA: TGTGCCAGCAGCCGGGACAGGGCCTACGAGCAGTACTTC
V gene: TRBV5-8
D gene: TRBD1
J gene: TRBJ2-7
clone size: .

CDR3 protein: CASSLLSPYYEQYF
CDR3 DNA: TGTGCCAGCAGCTTGTTGAGTCCATACTACGAGCAGTACTTC
V gene: TRBV5-6
D gene: .
J gene: TRBJ2-7
clone size: .

CDR3 protein: CAWSVLAGYYNEQFF
CDR3 DNA: TGTGCCTGGAGTGTACTAGCGGGGTACTACAATGAGCAGTTCTTC
V gene: TRBV30
D gene: TRBD2
J gene: TRBJ2-1
clone size: .

CDR3 protein: CASSQVAGDFQETQYF
CDR3 DNA: TGTGCCAGCAGCCAAGTGGCGGGGGATTTCCAAGAGACCCAGTACTTC
V gene: TRBV4-2
D gene: TRBD2
J gene: TRBJ2-5
clone size: few

CDR3 protein: CASSQDHLERGWWAYNEQFF
CDR3 DNA: TGTGCCAGCAGCCAAGATCATTTGGAGCGGGGGTGGTGGGCCTACAATGAGCAGTTCTTC
V gene: TRBV14
D gene: TRBD2
J gene: TRBJ2-1
clone size: .

CDR3 protein: CASSLVGGGAGYTF
CDR3 DNA: TGCGCCAGCAGCTTGGTTGGCGGGGGTGCTGGCTACACCTTC
V gene: TRBV5-1
D gene: .
J gene: TRBJ1-2
clone size: .

CDR3 protein: CASSPGQPRGNQPQHF
CDR3 DNA: TGTGCCAGCTCACCCGGACAGCCGAGGGGCAATCAGCCCCAGCATTTT
V gene: TRBV18
D gene: .
J gene: TRBJ1-5
clone size: .

CDR3 protein: CASSTPPGIDTQYF
CDR3 DNA: TGTGCCAGCTCAACGCCGCCCGGGATAGATACGCAGTATTTT
V gene: TRBV18
D gene: .
J gene: TRBJ2-3
clone size: once

CDR3 protein: CASSESGNRVTEAFF
CDR3 DNA: TGTGCCAGCAGTGAATCAGGGAACAGGGTCACTGAAGCTTTCTTT
V gene: TRBV2
D gene: .
J gene: TRBJ1-1
clone size: .

CDR3 protein: CASSQGLAGNRDTQYF
CDR3 DNA: TGTGCCAGCAGCCAAGGACTAGCGGGTAATAGAGATACGCAGTATTTT
V gene: TRBV7-2
D gene: TRBD2
J gene: TRBJ2-3
clone size: .

CDR3 protein: CASSLWRAGGGYEQYF
CDR3 DNA: TGCGCCAGCAGTTTATGGCGGGCAGGGGGCGGCTACGAGCAGTACTTC
V gene: TRBV23-1
D gene: TRBD1
J gene: TRBJ2-7
clone size: .

CDR3 protein: CASSWTSGQNNEQFF
CDR3 DNA: TGTGCCAGCAGTTGGACTAGCGGACAAAACAATGAGCAGTTCTTC
V gene: TRBV28
D gene: TRBD2
J gene: TRBJ2-1
clone size: .

CDR3 protein: CAWSVHSQGMNTGELFF
CDR3 DNA: TGTGCCTGGAGTGTACACTCTCAGGGGATGAACACCGGGGAGCTGTTTTTT
V gene: TRBV30
D gene: .
J gene: TRBJ2-2
clone size: .

CDR3 protein: CASSLRVPSYEQYF
CDR3 DNA: TGCGCCAGCAGCTTGAGAGTCCCTTCCTACGAGCAGTACTTC
V gene: TRBV5-1
D gene: .
J gene: TRBJ2-7
clone size: .

CDR3 protein: CASSYLAGGKETQYF
CDR3 DNA: TGTGCCAGCAGTTACCTAGCGGGGGGGAAAGAGACCCAGTACTTC
V gene: TRBV6-2/TRBV6-3
D gene: TRBD2
J gene: TRBJ2-5
clone size: .

CDR3 protein: CASSLDGTRTYEQYF
CDR3 DNA: TGTGCCAGCAGCTTAGATGGGACTAGGACCTACGAGCAGTACTTC
V gene: TRBV7-2
D gene: TRBD2
J gene: TRBJ2-7
clone size: .

CDR3 protein: CASSLGGGGEEAFF
CDR3 DNA: TGTGCCAGCAGCTTAGGAGGAGGGGGCGAGGAAGCTTTCTTT
V gene: TRBV7-9
D gene: TRBD1
J gene: TRBJ1-1
clone size: .

CDR3 protein: CASSRLAGGPRIDTQYF
CDR3 DNA: TGTGCCAGCAGCCGACTAGCGGGGGGGCCTCGGATAGATACGCAGTATTTT
V gene: TRBV14
D gene: TRBD2
J gene: TRBJ2-3
clone size: .

CDR3 protein: CASSRGTSGFNQPQHF
CDR3 DNA: TGTGCCAGCAGTAGAGGGACATCTGGATTCAATCAGCCCCAGCATTTT
V gene: TRBV6-6
D gene: .
J gene: TRBJ1-5
clone size: medium-sized

CDR3 protein: CATITSPQRASPGNTIYF
CDR3 DNA: TGTGCCACCATTACCAGTCCCCAGCGGGCCTCCCCTGGAAACACCATATATTTT
V gene: TRBV24-1
D gene: .
J gene: TRBJ1-3
clone size: .

CDR3 protein: CASSESGRGAYNSPLHF
CDR3 DNA: TGTGCCAGCAGTGAATCTGGCAGGGGCGCCTATAATTCACCCCTCCACTTT
V gene: TRBV25-1
D gene: .
J gene: TRBJ1-6
clone size: .

CDR3 protein: CASSPFVGVLSNWTLQALHF
CDR3 DNA: TGTGCCAGCAGTCCCTTCGTCGGGGTTCTCTCAAATTGGACTTTACAAGCCCTCCACTTT
V gene: TRBV28
D gene: .
J gene: TRBJ1-6
clone size: .

CDR3 protein: CASSDGQVLAKNIQYF
CDR3 DNA: TGTGCCAGTAGTGACGGACAAGTACTAGCCAAAAACATTCAGTACTTC
V gene: TRBV19
D gene: .
J gene: TRBJ2-4
clone size: .

CDR3 protein: CASSLLQGEDNQPQHF
CDR3 DNA: TGTGCCAGCAGCTTATTACAGGGGGAGGACAATCAGCCCCAGCATTTT
V gene: TRBV7-9
D gene: TRBD1
J gene: TRBJ1-5
clone size: .

CDR3 protein: CSASDTSGGGTWETQYF
CDR3 DNA: TGCAGTGCGAGTGATACTAGCGGGGGCGGTACTTGGGAGACCCAGTACTTC
V gene: TRBV20-1
D gene: TRBD2
J gene: TRBJ2-5
clone size: .

CDR3 protein: CASSPRWTGGRIGNQPQHF
CDR3 DNA: TGTGCCAGCAGTCCCCGGTGGACAGGGGGACGAATCGGCAATCAGCCCCAGCATTTT
V gene: TRBV28
D gene: TRBD1
J gene: TRBJ1-5
clone size: .

CDR3 protein: CASSQHPGTSGETQYF
CDR3 DNA: TGCGCCAGCAGCCAACACCCGGGGACTAGCGGGGAGACCCAGTACTTC
V gene: TRBV4-1
D gene: TRBD2
J gene: TRBJ2-5
clone size: few

CDR3 protein: CASSLGTRDTDTQYF
CDR3 DNA: TGTGCCAGCAGCTTAGGTACGCGGGACACAGATACGCAGTATTTT
V gene: TRBV7-9
D gene: .
J gene: TRBJ2-3
clone size: .

CDR3 protein: CASSAGGLSYEQYF
CDR3 DNA: TGTGCCAGTAGTGCAGGGGGACTTTCCTACGAGCAGTACTTC
V gene: TRBV19
D gene: .
J gene: TRBJ2-7
clone size: .

CDR3 protein: CASSLQGETQYF
CDR3 DNA: TGTGCCAGCAGCTTGCAGGGTGAGACCCAGTACTTC
V gene: TRBV5-6
D gene: .
J gene: TRBJ2-5
clone size: .

CDR3 protein: CAISARQEQETQYF
CDR3 DNA: TGTGCCATCAGTGCCAGACAGGAGCAAGAGACCCAGTACTTC
V gene: TRBV10-3
D gene: .
J gene: TRBJ2-5
clone size: .

CDR3 protein: CASSLGTTGRRPEAFF
CDR3 DNA: TGTGCCAGCAGTTTAGGGACAACCGGGCGACGGCCTGAAGCTTTCTTT
V gene: TRBV28
D gene: .
J gene: TRBJ1-1
clone size: .

CDR3 protein: CASSFGRVPLPTYEQYF
CDR3 DNA: TGTGCCAGCAGTTTTGGCAGGGTCCCCCTTCCAACCTACGAGCAGTACTTC
V gene: TRBV28
D gene: .
J gene: TRBJ2-7
clone size: .

CDR3 protein: CASSLGRRNNEKLFF
CDR3 DNA: TGTGCCAGCAGCTTAGGAAGGAGGAATAATGAAAAACTGTTTTTT
V gene: TRBV11-2
D gene: .
J gene: TRBJ1-4
clone size: .

CDR3 protein: CASSYSTGRTYNEQFF
CDR3 DNA: TGTGCCAGCAGTTACTCAACAGGACGGACCTACAATGAGCAGTTCTTC
V gene: TRBV6-2/TRBV6-3
D gene: .
J gene: TRBJ2-1
clone size: .

CDR3 protein: CATRGRGNTEAFF
CDR3 DNA: TGTGCCACCAGGGGTAGAGGAAACACTGAAGCTTTCTTT
V gene: TRBV24-1
D gene: .
J gene: TRBJ1-1
clone size: .

CDR3 protein: CASRRTGEGYGYTF
CDR3 DNA: TGTGCCAGCAGGAGGACAGGGGAGGGCTATGGCTACACCTTC
V gene: TRBV6-5
D gene: TRBD1
J gene: TRBJ1-2
clone size: once

CDR3 protein: CASSRSGGAYNEQFF
CDR3 DNA: TGTGCCAGCAGCCGAAGCGGGGGGGCTTACAATGAGCAGTTCTTC
V gene: TRBV3-1/TRBV3-2
D gene: TRBD2
J gene: TRBJ2-1
clone size: .

CDR3 protein: CASDEPDRAQNEQFF
CDR3 DNA: TGTGCCAGCGACGAACCGGACAGGGCCCAAAATGAGCAGTTCTTC
V gene: TRBV21-1
D gene: .
J gene: TRBJ2-1
clone size: .

CDR3 protein: CASSYSGGAVETQYF
CDR3 DNA: TGTGCCAGCAGTTACTCGGGGGGGGCAGTGGAGACCCAGTACTTC
V gene: TRBV6-2/TRBV6-3
D gene: .
J gene: TRBJ2-5
clone size: .

CDR3 protein: CASSPSQVGAGNIQYF
CDR3 DNA: TGTGCCAGCAGTCCCTCTCAAGTGGGAGCGGGAAACATTCAGTACTTC
V gene: TRBV11-1
D gene: .
J gene: TRBJ2-4
clone size: once

CDR3 protein: CASSTSTDTQYF
CDR3 DNA: TGTGCCAGCTCCACTAGCACAGATACGCAGTATTTT
V gene: TRBV18
D gene: .
J gene: TRBJ2-3
clone size: .

CDR3 protein: CASSKPGQGSYGYTF
CDR3 DNA: TGTGCCAGCAGCAAGCCGGGACAGGGCTCCTATGGCTACACCTTC
V gene: TRBV11-2
D gene: TRBD1
J gene: TRBJ1-2
clone size: .